This paragraph covers one T cell receptor (beta chain) sequence. This clone was counted only a few times. It has no known antigen specificity. No base qualities exist here, and no much larger clone lies one base off it. The time point label of this sample denotes: baseline before first vaccination. Samples from vaccinated people were obtained from the UK trials COV001 and COV002, which included a single-blind randomized controlled phase 2/3 trial of AZD1222 (ChAdOx1 nCoV-19) in healthy adults. Trial participant PBMC samples were collected at day 0 and day 28 after the second dose for TCRbeta chain sequencing. The data are from a study of T cell responses to AZD1222 COVID-19 vaccine (dated by TCRdb to about 2021). About the full investigation: AZD1222 recipients given second doses at about 4 weeks or at about 12 weeks were pooled, since spike-specific TCR depth and breadth were not found to differ between the two schedules. TCR sequencing was performed for more than 230 trial participants, of whom about 200 were given two doses of AZD1222 and approximately 25 were given two doses of MenACWY control vaccine. Trial participants were enrolled by age into subgroups of 18-55, 56-69 and 70-plus years, and roughly 150, 30 and 60 TCR-sequenced participants, respectively, were included in these subgroups. The study at large found these results: Conclusions about previously exposed vaccinees were limited because only 5 or 6 AZD1222 recipients were SARS-CoV-2 seropositive at baseline. Participants were mostly white British, with more females than males. The authors suggested clonal diversity may have been underestimated. Epitopes outside the regions mutated in the B.1.351 and B.1.1.7 variants were reportedly recognized by nearly half of the unique spike-specific TCRs. The 56-69-year group was small, and its depth increase did not reach significance, likely because of low power. Vaccine-associated CD4 TCRs spanned the whole spike protein, with dominant responses in regions 160-218 and 743-854. After two AZD1222 doses, spike-specific TCR breadth and depth were significantly higher than at day 0 and than in MenACWY recipients. Because no samples from the day 14 peak response were available, repertoires could be characterized only after the peak T cell response.

The CDR3 regions of human TCRbeta chains were subjected to immunosequencing. On the study's bioinformatics: Repertoire TCRs were matched against a reference library of SARS-CoV-2-specific TCRs generated with the MIRA antigen-specificity platform. Breadth was defined as the fraction of unique TCRs that were SARS-CoV-2-associated, and depth was defined as the fraction of total T cells that were SARS-CoV-2-associated. Using the MIRA data, each spike-specific TCR was mapped to the spike region that the TCR reacts to and placed in a CD4 or CD8 class. Log10-transformed breadth and depth values were compared by one-way ANOVA with Sidak's multiple comparisons tests. TCRdb mirrors the immuneACCESS table, restricted to in-frame sequences. Some clones are absent from its copies; in checked studies, under half trace to an unresolved V gene, and the reason for the others is unknown. The DNA was the basis for D and trimming; V, J and clone size are from that table. The sample records approximately 110,000 clones, 86% of which are singletons. 6% to 8% of the sample goes to the ten largest clones.

Sequences were derived from peripheral blood, sampled on day 0 of AZD1222 vaccination. The TCR originated in an adult in good health.

CDR3 protein: CASSPRLPGRYGYTF. The DNA sequence follows: TGTGCCAGCAGCCCCCGACTCCCCGGCCGCTATGGCTACACCTTC. The chain uses TRBV7-6 and TRBJ1-2; the D segment cannot be called with confidence. From the cysteine through the phenylalanine, the CDR3 covers 15 amino acids. Only the CDR3 DNA is retained, 45 bases long and in frame from the first base. Based on the germline V gene, the CDR1 and CDR2 sequences are SGHVS and FNYEAQ. V and J are truncated by 5 bases and 4 bases respectively, leaving an intervening sequence of 17 bases. The full variable domain, with segments outside the CDR3 supplied by the reference TRBV7-6 and TRBJ1-2 proteins, appears as GAGVSQSPRYKVTKRGQDVALRCDPISGHVSLYWYRQALGQGPEFLTYFNYEAQQDKSGLPNDRFSAERPEGSISTLTIQRTEQRDSAMYRCASSPRLPGRYGYTFGSGTRLTVV.